Included here is one T cell receptor (beta chain) sequence, with context. This record belongs to a study of cytomegalovirus exposure and HLA in healthy donors. V dropped 5 bases and J dropped 5; count of bases not matched to a gene: 9. CDR1 and CDR2 (germline): SEHNR, FQNEAQ (reference sequence). The CDR3 loop spans 16 amino acids. The PCR contained 60 Vbeta and 13 Jbeta primers. Data came from immunoSEQ multiplex PCR; TCRdb stores just in-frame clones and leaves some out. The repertoire includes some 97,000 clones, 75% of them detected once, and 4.5% to 5% sits in the top ten. The chain uses TRBV7-9 and TRBJ2-3; 11 bases fit TRBD1. The receptor was derived from a young woman in good health and CMV-seropositive. The sequencing sample was made of PBMCs. The CDR3: CASSVLSGTGGDTQYF. The CDR3 DNA is TGTGCCAGCAGCGTCCTCTCCGGGACAGGGGGAGATACGCAGTATTTT.